This entry concerns a single TCR beta chain. As yet, its antigen is unknown. CDR1 is LGHNA, CDR2 YNFKEQ, per germline. The length of the CDR3 is 14 residues. Trimming stripped 0 bases from V and 7 bases from J, with 12 bases between. Cultured CD4+ T cell DNA was sequenced using the Oncomine TCR Beta short-read assay. TCRdb processed the PCR reads anew with MiXCR; each CDR3 protein has one entry. The sample lists 10,000 to 15,000 distinct CDR3 sequences; less than 65% were seen once. This sample stems from a study of vaccination and CD4 T cells after COVID-19. Study at large: There were six male and four female convalescents, and two of them were Hispanic. Between diagnosis and the drawing of post-COVID samples lay a median roughly 94 days (range 35 to 161). Stimulation of cells relied on overlapping spike peptides derived from SARS-CoV-2, HCoV-NL63, HCoV-OC43 and HCoV-229E.

Treatment indicated: roughly 10-day PBMC culture with coronavirus spike peptide pools or control peptides (ViraFEST assay). Per well, two million PBMCs were cultured in the presence of about 10 IU/ml IL-2 and approximately 9.5 ug/ml peptide pools. Input material: CD4+ T cells from blood, cultured in vitro. The V gene is TRBV4-2, the J gene TRBJ1-2; D not certain. The source of this sequence is a human donor who had recovered from COVID-19. The chain's CDR3 is CASSQDPGWGGYTF. CDR3 coding DNA: TGTGCCAGCAGCCAAGACCCTGGATGGGGTGGCTACACCTTC.